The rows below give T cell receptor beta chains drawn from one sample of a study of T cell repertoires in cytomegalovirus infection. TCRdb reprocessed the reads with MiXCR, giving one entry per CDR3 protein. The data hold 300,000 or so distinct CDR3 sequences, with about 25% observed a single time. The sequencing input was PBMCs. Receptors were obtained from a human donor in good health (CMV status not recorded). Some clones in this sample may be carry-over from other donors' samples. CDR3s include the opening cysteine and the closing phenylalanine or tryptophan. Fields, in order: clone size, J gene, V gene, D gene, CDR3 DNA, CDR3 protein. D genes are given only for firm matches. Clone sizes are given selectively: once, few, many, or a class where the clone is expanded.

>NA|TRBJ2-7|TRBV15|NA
TGTGCCACCAGCAGAGATGGCAGGGTGGCAGGGGAGCAGTACTTC
CATSRDGRVAGEQYF
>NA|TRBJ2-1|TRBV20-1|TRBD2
TGCAGTGCTAGGGTAGCGGGAGGGCCTGGCTCCTACAATGAGCAGTTCTTC
CSARVAGGPGSYNEQFF
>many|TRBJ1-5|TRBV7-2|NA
TGTGCCAGCAGCGGAGCTGGCAGGGGCGGTCAGCCCCAGCATTTT
CASSGAGRGGQPQHF
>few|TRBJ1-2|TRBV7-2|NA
TGTGCCAGCAGCTTAGCAGAGAGTAGGTACACCTTC
CASSLAESRYTF
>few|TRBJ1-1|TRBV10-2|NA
TGCGCCAGCAGTGAGTCGGCCTTCGGTAAGGCTTTCTTT
CASSESAFGKAFF
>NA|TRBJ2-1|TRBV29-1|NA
TGCAGCGTTGACGTTTTGGCTTACAATGAGCAGTTCTTC
CSVDVLAYNEQFF
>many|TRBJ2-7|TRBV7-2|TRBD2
TGTGCCAGCAGCCCTCGGGGGACTAGCGGCTACGAGCAGTACTTC
CASSPRGTSGYEQYF
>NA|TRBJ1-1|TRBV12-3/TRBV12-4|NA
TGTGCCAGCAGGTCGGCCCCGGGCACTGAAGCTTTCTTT
CASRSAPGTEAFF
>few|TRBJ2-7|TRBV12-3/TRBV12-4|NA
TGTGCCAGCAGTTTGAAGGGGTCGTACGAGCAGTACTTC
CASSLKGSYEQYF
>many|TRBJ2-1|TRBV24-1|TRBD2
TGTGCCACCAGTGCCCGGTTCGGGACTAGCGGATTTAATGAGCAGTTCTTC
CATSARFGTSGFNEQFF
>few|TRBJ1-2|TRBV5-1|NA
TGCGCCAGCAGCTTGGATCTCTCCAGGGTGAATGGCTACACCTTC
CASSLDLSRVNGYTF
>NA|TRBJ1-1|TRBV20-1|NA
TGCAGTGCTTCCGACAGAGTGAACACTGAAGCTTTCTTT
CSASDRVNTEAFF
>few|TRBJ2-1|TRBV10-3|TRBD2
TGTGCCATCAGTGAGAGTACTAGCGGGATGTACAATGAGCAGTTCTTC
CAISESTSGMYNEQFF
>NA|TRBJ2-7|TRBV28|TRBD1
TGTGCCAGCACCCCACAGGGGGCGCCCACCTACGAGCAGTACTTC
CASTPQGAPTYEQYF
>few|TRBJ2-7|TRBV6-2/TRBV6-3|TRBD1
TGTGCCAGCAGTACCCTCTGGACAGGGGCGAGCCACGAGCAGTACTTC
CASSTLWTGASHEQYF
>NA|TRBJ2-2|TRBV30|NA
TGTGCCTGCCGCCAACAATTCACCGGGGAGCTGTTTTTT
CACRQQFTGELFF
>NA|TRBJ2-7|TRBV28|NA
TGTGCCAGCAGTTCCACAGGGCAAGGGGACTCCTACGAGCAGTACTTC
CASSSTGQGDSYEQYF
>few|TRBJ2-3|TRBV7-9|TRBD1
TGTGCCAGCACCCGGCCCCAGGGGGCAGATACGCAGTATTTT
CASTRPQGADTQYF
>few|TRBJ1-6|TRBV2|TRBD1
TGTGCCAGCAGCGAGGGGGTTGGACAGGGGTCACCCCTCCACTTT
CASSEGVGQGSPLHF
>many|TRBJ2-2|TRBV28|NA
TGTGCCAGCACCCCGGAAAACACCGGGGAGCTGTTTTTT
CASTPENTGELFF
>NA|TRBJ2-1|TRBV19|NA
TGTGCCAGTAGTATTTTGACAGGTAGCTCCTACAATGAGCAGTTCTTC
CASSILTGSSYNEQFF
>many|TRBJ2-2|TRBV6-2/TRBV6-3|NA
TGTGCCAGCAGTTCCCCCAGGCAAAACACCGGGGAGCTGTTTTTT
CASSSPRQNTGELFF
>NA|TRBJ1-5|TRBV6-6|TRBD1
TGTGCCAGCAGTAAGGACAGGGCAAACAATCAGCCCCAGCATTTT
CASSKDRANNQPQHF
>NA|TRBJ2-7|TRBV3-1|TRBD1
TGTGCCAGCACCGGGACAGAGTACTCCTACGAGCAGTACTTC
CASTGTEYSYEQYF
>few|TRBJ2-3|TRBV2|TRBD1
TGTGCCAGCAGCCCCCAACAGGGGATAGTATCAGATACGCAGTATTTT
CASSPQQGIVSDTQYF
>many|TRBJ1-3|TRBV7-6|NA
TGTGCCAGCAGCTTAGACGGGACCTCGAGAAACACCATATATTTT
CASSLDGTSRNTIYF
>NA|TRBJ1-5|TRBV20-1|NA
TGCAGTGCTAGTCCCCATGGGTCCGAACAGCCCCAGCATTTT
CSASPHGSEQPQHF
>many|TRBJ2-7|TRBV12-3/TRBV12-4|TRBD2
TGTGCCAGCAGTCTAGCGGGGGGCCTAACCTACGAGCAGTACTTC
CASSLAGGLTYEQYF
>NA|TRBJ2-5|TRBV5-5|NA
TGTGCCAGCAGCTTGGCACCCCGGACGTACCAAGAGACCCAGTACTTC
CASSLAPRTYQETQYF
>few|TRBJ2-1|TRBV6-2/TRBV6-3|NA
TGTGCCAGCGGGGAGTTCTACAATGAGCAGTTCTTC
CASGEFYNEQFF
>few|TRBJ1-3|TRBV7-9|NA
TGTGCCAGCAGCTTTGGGGAATTAGGAAACACCATATATTTT
CASSFGELGNTIYF
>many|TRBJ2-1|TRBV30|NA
TGTGCCTGGAGTGCCAGGGTCAATGAGCAGTTCTTC
CAWSARVNEQFF
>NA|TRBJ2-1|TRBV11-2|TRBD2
TGTGCCAGCAGCTTAAGTGGAGCGGGAGGGTACAATGAGCAGTTCTTC
CASSLSGAGGYNEQFF
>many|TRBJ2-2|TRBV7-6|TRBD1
TGTGCCAGCAGCTTACGGACAGGGAACGGGGAGCTGTTTTTT
CASSLRTGNGELFF
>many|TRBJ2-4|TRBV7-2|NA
TGTGCCAGCTCAGGGCTAGCCAAAAACATTCAGTACTTC
CASSGLAKNIQYF
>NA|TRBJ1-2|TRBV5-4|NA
TGTGCCAGCAGCCCGGAGGGGAACTATGGCTACACCTTC
CASSPEGNYGYTF
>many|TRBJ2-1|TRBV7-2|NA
TGTGCCAGCAGCTCGTACGGGGGCGGAGGTGAGCAGTTCTTC
CASSSYGGGGEQFF
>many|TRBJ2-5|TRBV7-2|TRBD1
TGTGCCAGCAGCTTGGACAGGGGCGGTGAGACCCAGTACTTC
CASSLDRGGETQYF
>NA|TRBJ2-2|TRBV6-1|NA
TGTGCCAGCAGATCTCAGCGGTACGGGGAGCTGTTTTTT
CASRSQRYGELFF
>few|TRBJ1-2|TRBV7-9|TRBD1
TGTGCCAGCAGCTTAGATTGGACAGGAATCCATGGCTACACCTTC
CASSLDWTGIHGYTF
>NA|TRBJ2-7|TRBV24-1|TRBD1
TGTGCCACCAGTGACCAGGACAGGGGTCCGTACGAGCAGTACTTC
CATSDQDRGPYEQYF
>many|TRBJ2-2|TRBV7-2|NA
TGTGCCAGCAGGCCGACTAGACTGGCCGGGGAGCTGTTTTTT
CASRPTRLAGELFF
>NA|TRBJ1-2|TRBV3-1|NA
TGTGCCAGCAGCCAAGATATCAGGGCGGCTAACTATGGCTACACCTTC
CASSQDIRAANYGYTF
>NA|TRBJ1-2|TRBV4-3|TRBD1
TGCGCCAGCAGCCAAGATGGGTGGCAGGGGGCTCGAGGCTACACCTTC
CASSQDGWQGARGYTF
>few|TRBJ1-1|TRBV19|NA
TGTGCCAGTAGTTGGGCCAGGAGGAACACTGAAGCTTTCTTT
CASSWARRNTEAFF
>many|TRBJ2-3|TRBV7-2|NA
TGTGCCAGCAGCTTTGGCCGACTTGTAGGGGATACGCAGTATTTT
CASSFGRLVGDTQYF
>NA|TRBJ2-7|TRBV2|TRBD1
TGTGCCAGCAGAACCGGGACAGGGAGGTACGAGCAGTACTTC
CASRTGTGRYEQYF
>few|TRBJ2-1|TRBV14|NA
TGTGCCAGCAGCCAATCATGGACCGCCCCTATATGGGACAATGAGCAGTTCTTC
CASSQSWTAPIWDNEQFF